This TCR beta chain was identified in a study of OX40 agonist ivuxolimab in advanced cancers. Background on the whole study: Ivuxolimab, which targeted the costimulatory receptor OX40 (CD134), was an agonistic, fully human IgG2 monoclonal antibody. Intravenous ivuxolimab was administered to patients every 2 weeks at six dose levels: 0.01, 0.1, 0.3, 1.5, 3 and 10 mg/kg. Of the approximately 53 patients in dose escalation, about 20 had hepatocellular carcinoma, about 15 had melanoma, 9 had renal cell carcinoma and 9 had head and neck cancer. The dose-escalation cohort was roughly 80% male with a mean age of approximately 60 years, ranging from about 23 to 85. Patients were allowed to have had prior anti-PD-1, anti-PD-L1 or anti-CTLA-4 therapy, and around 40% of the dose-escalation patients had previously received checkpoint inhibitors. Partial responses were achieved by three dose-escalation patients, of whom one had hepatocellular carcinoma and two had cutaneous melanoma. The point of sequencing TCRbeta in the periphery was to test whether ivuxolimab changed TCR sequence diversity and drove clonal T-cell expansion. The paper describes the monotherapy dose-escalation part (N of about 55 patients) of the phase I trial of ivuxolimab. What the authors observed across the whole study: At doses of 0.1 to 3.0 mg/kg, clonal expansion of both CD4+ and CD8+ T cells in blood was seen between baseline and week 6. The antigen specificity of the clonally expanded peripheral T cells was not determined. After ivuxolimab, more expanded clones were found on average in CD8+ T cells than in CD4+ T cells. Partial responders in the 0.1-3.0 mg/kg groups had among the lowest normalized peripheral clonal expansion, especially among CD8+ T cells. Low levels of normalized T-cell clonal expansion were also seen in some nonresponding patients.

Patients with autoimmune disease history or receiving systemic immunosuppression were excluded from the trial. In every dose cohort, peripheral blood was drawn for TCR sequencing at baseline, cycle 4 day 1, and cycle 7 day 1. Samples were obtained from an open-label, multicenter, first-in-human phase I dose-escalation trial of ivuxolimab. Adults with locally advanced or metastatic head and neck squamous cell, hepatocellular, melanoma or renal cell carcinoma were enrolled in the trial. Before TCR sequencing, CD4+ and CD8+ T cells were separately sorted from peripheral blood. The germline V gene (reference sequence) yields SEHNR for CDR1 and FQNEAQ for CDR2. At the junction V is shortened by 3 bases and J by 2 bases, with 11 bases in between. Its CDR3 holds 14 amino acids, cysteine through phenylalanine. Only the CDR3 DNA is retained, 42 bases long and in frame from the first base. On this clone itself: No cognate antigen has been identified for it. One base away there is no much larger clone; base qualities are not given.

For sequencing of the TCRbeta CDR3 region, genomic DNA was extracted from the sorted cells. The immunoSEQ Assay was used to sequence the TCRbeta CDR3 regions. This is the immuneACCESS table as TCRdb keeps it, with only in-frame sequences that have V and J called. A part of the clones is gone; compared with another copy, unresolved V genes explain less than half, and the rest is unexplained. The sample table lists 27,000 or so clones, roughly 80% of them with a count of one. In total, the top ten clones hold 22% of the sample. The receptor was derived from an adult with an advanced solid tumor such as melanoma, head and neck, liver or kidney cancer. Here the chain combines TRBV7-9 and TRBJ2-7; perhaps TRBD2 is the D gene, with 6 bases matching. The specimen was CD4+ or CD8+ T cells sorted from blood, collected in a trial of the OX40 agonist ivuxolimab. Read as DNA, the sequence is TGTGCCAGCAGCTTCACGACTAGACCCTACGAGCAGTACTTC. It encodes CASSFTTRPYEQYF.